The following is a TCR beta chain sequence with its context. The antigen remains unidentified. These data come from a study of T cell responses to AZD1222 COVID-19 vaccine. Findings of the study overall: Only six or seven AZD1222 recipients were seropositive at baseline. Close to half of spike-specific TCRs reportedly recognize unmutated variant regions. Most donors were white British, females outnumbered males, and clonal diversity was possibly underestimated.

Both about-4-week and about-12-week second-dose recipients were combined. Produced via immunoSEQ multiplex PCR; TCRdb's table is partial and in-frame only. The sample lists about 110,000 clones, 80% to 90% occurring once. The germline gives CDR1 LNHNV, CDR2 YYDKDF (reference sequence). Trimming stripped 5 bases from V and 7 bases from J, with 17 bases between. There are 15 residues in the CDR3. This TCR was recovered from an adult who received the AZD1222 COVID-19 vaccine. The starting material was peripheral blood, obtained 28 days after the second AZD1222 dose. V usage is TRBV15 and J usage is TRBJ1-4, with TRBD1 as a possible D gene (6 bases). In DNA, the CDR3 is TGTGCCACCAGCCGCCGTGGGCAGGGGAGTGAAAAACTGTTTTTT. Its protein is CATSRRGQGSEKLFF. The variable domain in full, with the rest retrieved from reference TRBV15 and TRBJ1-4, is DAMVIQNPRYQVTQFGKPVTLSCSQTLNHNVMYWYQQKSSQAPKLLFHYYDKDFNNEADTPDNFQSRRPNTSFCFLDIRSPGLGDTAMYLCATSRRGQGSEKLFFGSGTQLSVL.